A selection of T cell receptor beta chains follows, all from one sample in a study of human T cells and chemical hapten exposure. TCRdb recomputed calls from the RACE reads with MiXCR, one row per CDR3 protein. The profile shows approximately 370,000 distinct CDR3 sequences, about 5% of them singletons. Source: whole blood, taken in connection with sensitization to the hapten diphenylcyclopropenone (DPC). These receptors came from a woman under 30 with alopecia areata. Some clones in this sample may be carry-over from other donors' samples. The CDR3 runs from the conserved cysteine through the conserved F or W. Fields, in order: J gene, V gene, clone size, D gene, CDR3 DNA, CDR3 protein. A D gene is named only where the DNA matches it firmly. Clone size is stated in some rows and not others, as once, few, many or a class when expanded.

>TRBJ2-3|TRBV4-3|many|TRBD2
TGCGCCAGCAGCCCCTTCCAGCGGGGGCTCACAGATACGCAGTATTTT
CASSPFQRGLTDTQYF
>TRBJ1-1|TRBV12-3/TRBV12-4|many|NA
TGTGCCAGCAGCAGCCTTCGGACAGCCACTGAAGCTTTCTTT
CASSSLRTATEAFF
>TRBJ1-1|TRBV6-5|NA|NA
TGTGCCAGCAGTTACGTTCTGGGGGAAGCTTTCTTT
CASSYVLGEAFF
>TRBJ2-1|TRBV19|few|NA
TGTGCCAGTAGTAGAGGCTCTTTCTACAATGAGCAGTTCTTC
CASSRGSFYNEQFF
>TRBJ2-4|TRBV13|many|NA
TGTGCCAGCAGCTTAACCCCCAAAAACATTCAGTACTTC
CASSLTPKNIQYF
>TRBJ2-7|TRBV5-1|NA|NA
TGCGCCAGCAGCTTGGCCGGAGGCACCAACTCCTACGAGCAGTACTTC
CASSLAGGTNSYEQYF
>TRBJ1-2|TRBV13|many|TRBD1
TGTGCCAGCAGCCCGGACAGGGGACCTTCTGGCTACACCTTC
CASSPDRGPSGYTF
>TRBJ2-1|TRBV6-2/TRBV6-3|many|NA
TGTGCCAGCAGTTACTCGAGTGAGCAGTTCTTC
CASSYSSEQFF
>TRBJ2-3|TRBV6-5|NA|NA
TGTGCCAGCAGTTACCCCACATCGTCCGGGACCTGCACAGATACGCAGTATTTT
CASSYPTSSGTCTDTQYF
>TRBJ2-7|TRBV4-1|NA|TRBD1
TGCGCCAGCAGCCCCATGGGACAGGCCCAGCACGAGCAGTACTTC
CASSPMGQAQHEQYF
>TRBJ1-1|TRBV2|NA|NA
TGTGCCAGCAGGGACGGTCACACTGTAGCTTTCTTT
CASRDGHTVAFF
>TRBJ1-4|TRBV12-3/TRBV12-4|many|TRBD1
TGTGCCAGCAGTTTGGGACAGGTGGAAAAAAAACTGTTTTTT
CASSLGQVEKKLFF
>TRBJ1-5|TRBV7-2|few|TRBD1
TGTGCCAGCAGCTTGTTGACAGGGAACAATCAGCCCCAGCATTTT
CASSLLTGNNQPQHF
>TRBJ2-3|TRBV27|few|TRBD1
TGTGCCAGCAGGCCGGGACAGGGAAGCACAGATACGCAGTATTTT
CASRPGQGSTDTQYF
>TRBJ2-7|TRBV6-5|few|TRBD2
TGTGCCAGCAGACCACCGGGGAAGCGGGGGATCGACGAGCAGTACTTC
CASRPPGKRGIDEQYF
>TRBJ1-4|TRBV4-1|NA|NA
TGCGCCAGCTCCAAAGGGGCCGTAAATGAAAAACTGTTTTTT
CASSKGAVNEKLFF
>TRBJ1-3|TRBV9|few|NA
TGTGCCAGCAGACCCCGAGACTCTGGAAACACCATATATTTT
CASRPRDSGNTIYF
>TRBJ2-2|TRBV25-1|many|TRBD1
TGTGCCAGCAGCTCCGACAGGGACACCGGGGAGCTGTTTTTT
CASSSDRDTGELFF
>TRBJ1-6|TRBV27|NA|TRBD1
TGTGCCAGCAGCATCGCAGGGGGTAATTCACCCCTCCACTTT
CASSIAGGNSPLHF
>TRBJ2-5|TRBV10-3|many|NA
TGTGCCATCAGTGAATTCAGGGGTTCCCAAGAGACCCAGTACTTC
CAISEFRGSQETQYF
>TRBJ1-5|TRBV4-3|few|NA
TGCGCCAGCAGCCAGGCATTCGGGCGGGGAAGGTACAATCAGCCCCAGCATTTT
CASSQAFGRGRYNQPQHF
>TRBJ2-3|TRBV2|few|NA
TGTGCCAGCGCGTACTCCTCGGCTACGCAGTATTTT
CASAYSSATQYF
>TRBJ1-3|TRBV29-1|many|NA
TGCAGCGTTGCTGATATATACGACTCTGGAAACACCATATATTTT
CSVADIYDSGNTIYF